The 28 T cell receptor beta chains reported below all come from one sample, sequenced in a study of T-cell reconstitution after alpha-beta-depleted transplantation in children. A TCRbeta library incorporating unique molecular identifiers was prepared. From the PCR reads, TCRdb called clonotypes with MiXCR, one entry per CDR3 protein. The data contain about a million distinct CDR3 sequences, less than 30% of them seen just once; the ten biggest clones take up about 28%. The specimen was PBMCs, mostly from graft donor cells, collected 360 days after TCRalphabeta/CD19-depleted stem cell transplant. These receptors were taken from a boy under three years old who had a stem cell transplant for SCID, so the T cells may come from the graft donor.

The chain recombines TRBV10-3 with TRBJ1-3; D is unclear. Trimming took off 0 bases at V and 0 bases at J, with 3 bases between the two ends. Germline assignment: CDR1 ENHRY and CDR2 SYGVKD. This CDR3 has 14 amino acids. The CDR3 DNA is TGTGCCATCAGTGAGTCGATCTCTGGAAACACCATATATTTT. Residues: CAISESISGNTIYF.

The J gene is TRBJ2-5, the V gene TRBV5-6, with 10 bases fitting TRBD1. The CDR3 is 15 residues long. Germline V gives CDR1 SGHDT, CDR2 YYEEEE. J was trimmed by 7 bases and V by 4 bases; bases with no gene match: 10. Written as DNA, the CDR3 is TGTGCCAGCAGCCCCTCCGGGACAGGGGTATGGACCCAGTACTTC. Its translation is CASSPSGTGVWTQYF.

This clonotype was found a few times. The genes are TRBV12-3 or TRBV12-4 and TRBJ1-4, with D uncertain. V lost 3 bases and J lost 8, with 10 bases in between. The CDR3 runs 13 residues. The CDR3 is CASSFPHSEKLFF. CDR3 in DNA: TGTGCCAGCAGTTTCCCCCACTCAGAAAAACTGTTTTTT.

The V gene is TRBV12-3 or TRBV12-4, the J gene TRBJ2-3, with D perhaps matching TRBD1 (7 bases). This CDR3 has 14 residues. Trimming removed 7 bases at V and 5 bases at J, with 16 bases between. The CDR3 DNA is TGTGCCAGCACCCCAGGGGGGAAGGTAGATACGCAGTATTTT. Its translation is CASTPGGKVDTQYF.

The chain carries TRBV3-1 and TRBJ2-3; no clear D gene. This CDR3 region has 16 residues. Germline V gives CDR1 LGHDT, CDR2 YNNKEL (reference sequence). V lost 1 base and J 4 bases, leaving 15 bases between the germline ends. CDR3 nucleotide sequence: TGTGCCAGCAGCCAAGGTTGGGGATCCCTGCCAGATACGCAGTATTTT. It codes for CASSQGWGSLPDTQYF.

CDR3 nucleotide sequence: TGCAGTGCTATAGCCCTAAACCGAAACAATGAGCAGTTCTTC. Residues: CSAIALNRNNEQFF. The V call is TRBV20-1, the J call TRBJ2-1; D not resolved. This CDR3 region has 14 residues. V was trimmed by 4 bases and J by 5 bases, leaving 15 bases between them. Germline CDR1 DFQATT, CDR2 SNEGSKA (reference sequence).

The genes are TRBV3-1 and TRBJ2-2, with D maybe TRBD2 (5 bases). Trimming stripped 2 bases from V and 4 bases from J, with 8 bases between. This CDR3 comprises 14 residues. From germline, CDR1 is LGHDT and CDR2 YNNKEL (reference sequence). The CDR3 coding sequence is TGTGCCAGCAGCCAAAGTGAGGGCACCGGGGAGCTGTTTTTT. Its protein product is CASSQSEGTGELFF.

The rearrangement links TRBV9 to TRBJ2-4; D gene uncertain. Trimming pared 4 bases from V and 1 base from J, leaving 21 bases between. The CDR3 totals 18 residues. Germline values: CDR1 SGDLS, CDR2 YYNGEE. For the CDR3, the DNA is TGTGCCAGCAGCTCCCGAAGACCCGCAGGTTCGGCCAAAAACATTCAGTACTTC. Protein sequence: CASSSRRPAGSAKNIQYF.

This clonotype was counted only a few times. The genes are TRBV20-1 and TRBJ2-5; the D gene could be TRBD1 or TRBD2 (5 bases each). Germline V gives CDR1 DFQATT, CDR2 SNEGSKA (reference sequence). With 0 bases removed from V and 1 base from J, the gap between germline ends came to 21 bases. The CDR3 runs 18 residues. CDR3 region: CSARDFVGEHGPQETQYF. The CDR3 coding sequence is TGCAGTGCTAGAGATTTTGTGGGGGAGCACGGTCCCCAAGAGACCCAGTACTTC.

V and J are TRBV29-1 and TRBJ2-1; D is possibly TRBD2 (5 bases). The CDR3 extends over 12 amino acids. Trimming pared 4 bases from V and 7 bases from J, leaving 11 bases between. Germline V CDR1 and CDR2: SQVTM, ANQGSEA. This chain's CDR3 is CSVVRSGNEQFF. CDR3 in DNA: TGCAGCGTTGTTCGGTCGGGGAATGAGCAGTTCTTC.

The chain couples TRBV12-3 or TRBV12-4 to TRBJ2-1; no clear D gene. The ends were cut back, 6 bases at V and 10 bases at J, with 25 bases in the middle. CDR3 length: 16 residues. The CDR3 DNA sequence: TGTGCCAGCAGCCCGGCCTGGAGCAGGCCACATTGGGAGCAGTTCTTC. Translation: CASSPAWSRPHWEQFF.

As to this clonotype: A much larger clone lies a single base off, so this may be a read error. The J gene is TRBJ2-7, the V gene TRBV27, with TRBD1 matching 11 bases. CDR3 length equals 15 residues. Unmatched junction bases numbered 3, after V lost 4 bases and J lost 1 base. Germline V lookup: CDR1 MNHEY, CDR2 SMNVEV (reference sequence). This chain's CDR3 is CASSWGTGGSYEQYF. For the CDR3, the DNA is TGTGCCAGCAGTTGGGGGACAGGGGGATCCTACGAGCAGTACTTC.

This clonotype has more than one count but fewer than ten. The rearrangement joins TRBV9 to TRBJ2-5, with a tentative D call TRBD2 (6 bases). This CDR3 has 14 amino acids. V lost 1 base and J 5 bases, leaving 12 bases between the germline ends. CDR1 and CDR2 (germline): SGDLS, YYNGEE. CDR3 loop: CASSVLAGGETQYF. The CDR3 DNA reads as TGTGCCAGCAGCGTACTAGCTGGAGGGGAGACCCAGTACTTC.

The genes are TRBV6-2 or TRBV6-3 and TRBJ2-3; 8 bases are shared with TRBD1. V dropped 5 bases and J dropped 3; count of bases not matched to a gene: 10. This CDR3 comprises 16 residues. The V gene's germline CDR1 is MNHEY and CDR2 SVGEGT. The CDR3 sequence: CASSLLPRGLTDTQYF. For the CDR3, the DNA is TGTGCCAGCAGTCTCCTCCCCAGGGGGCTTACAGATACGCAGTATTTT.

The J gene is TRBJ2-2, the V gene TRBV4-1; TRBD1 might be the D (6 bases). Germline V gene data show CDR1 as MGHRA and CDR2 as YSYEKL. This CDR3 spans 14 amino acids. V was clipped by 4 bases and J by 6 bases, with 12 bases between them. The CDR3 DNA sequence: TGCGCCAGCAGCCGTTTAGGGGGAGCCGGGGAGCTGTTTTTT. Protein: CASSRLGGAGELFF.

The chain employs TRBV12-3 or TRBV12-4 and TRBJ1-1, with 7 bases matching TRBD1. The ends lost 6 bases at V and 1 base at J; junction bases unmatched: 5. This CDR3 comprises 14 residues. The CDR3 DNA reads TGTGCCAGCAGGTACCGGACAGGGAACACTGAAGCTTTCTTT. It is translated as CASRYRTGNTEAFF.

This clonotype showed up just a few times. The chain recombines TRBV15 with TRBJ2-1, with a weak D call TRBD2 (5 bases). CDR3 length: 15 amino acids. From germline, CDR1 is LNHNV and CDR2 YYDKDF (reference sequence). The germline V and J ends were trimmed by 1 base and 3 bases, with 10 bases remaining between them. CDR3 sequence reads: CATSRAPRGYNEQFF. The CDR3 nucleotides are TGTGCCACCAGCAGAGCTCCTCGGGGCTACAATGAGCAGTTCTTC.

The chain combines TRBV24-1 with TRBJ2-1; a weak D match, TRBD1 (6 bases). V was shortened by 3 bases and J by 2 bases, with 16 bases between the two germline ends. This CDR3 region has 17 residues. The germline gives CDR1 KGHDR, CDR2 SFDVKD. Written as DNA, the CDR3 is TGTGCCACCAGTGATAGGGGGACACCAACTACCTACAATGAGCAGTTCTTC. Amino acid sequence: CATSDRGTPTTYNEQFF.

This clonotype showed up just a few times. V and J are TRBV9 and TRBJ1-1; D is undetermined. From germline, CDR1 is SGDLS and CDR2 YYNGEE. CDR3 length: 14 amino acids. V was pared by 6 bases and J by 5 bases, with 17 bases between. The CDR3 reads CASMPWAVGTEAFF. DNA of the CDR3: TGTGCCAGCATGCCATGGGCGGTCGGAACTGAAGCTTTCTTT.

This clonotype was counted a few times. This chain links TRBV15 with TRBJ1-3; weak D call: TRBD1 (6 bases). This CDR3 has 12 amino acids. Between the trimmed V and J ends, which lost 9 bases and 4 bases, there was a span of 10 bases. Germline CDR1 and CDR2: LNHNV and YYDKDF (reference sequence). The CDR3 DNA reads as TGTGCCACGACAGGCCGAGGAAACACCATATATTTT. Protein sequence: CATTGRGNTIYF.

This rearrangement joins TRBV29-1 to TRBJ2-7, with D uncertain. The V end was cut by 6 bases, the J end by 4 bases, with 10 bases between. The germline V gene has CDR1 SQVTM and CDR2 ANQGSEA. This CDR3 spans 11 amino acids. In DNA form, the CDR3 reads TGCAGCGTCGAGGTTGAATACGAGCAGTACTTC. This encodes CSVEVEYEQYF.

The genes are TRBV4-2 and TRBJ2-3, with D unclear. The CDR3 spans 17 residues. Germline V gene sequence: CDR1 LGHNA, CDR2 YNFKEQ. V lost 0 bases and J lost 2, with 15 bases in between. CDR3 loop: CASSQDRAEDITDTQYF. CDR3 DNA: TGTGCCAGCAGCCAAGATCGGGCAGAGGATATCACAGATACGCAGTATTTT.

This clonotype was recorded a few times. V and J are TRBV7-2 and TRBJ2-1, with 7 bases matching TRBD1. This CDR3 is built from 16 residues. Trimming cost V 3 bases and J 2 bases; bases outside gene matches: 7. CDR1 is SGHTA and CDR2 is FQGNSA in the germline V gene. As DNA, the CDR3 is TGTGCCAGCAGCTTTACCGGGACAGTGACCTACAATGAGCAGTTCTTC. As protein: CASSFTGTVTYNEQFF. Full variable domain (rest looked up from reference TRBV7-2 and TRBJ2-1): GAGVSQSPSNKVTEKGKDVELRCDPISGHTALYWYRQSLGQGLEFLIYFQGNSAPDKSGLPSDRFSAERTGGSVSTLTIQRTQQEDSAVYLCASSFTGTVTYNEQFFGPGTRLTVL.

The chain uses TRBV3-1 and TRBJ2-2; 16 nucleotides line up with TRBD2. This CDR3 has 19 residues. V dropped 4 bases and J dropped 0; count of bases not matched to a gene: 5. The V gene's germline CDR1 is LGHDT and CDR2 YNNKEL (reference sequence). CDR3 sequence reads: CASSPGTSGGVANTGELFF. The CDR3 DNA reads TGTGCCAGCAGCCCGGGGACTAGCGGGGGGGTAGCGAACACCGGGGAGCTGTTTTTT.

This clonotype has just one count. The CDR3 DNA is TGTGCCAGCAGTGATTGGTATCCGGGACAGGCAGACTTAAACTCTGGAAACACCATATATTTT. Its translation is CASSDWYPGQADLNSGNTIYF. The V and J genes are TRBV2 and TRBJ1-3, with 8 bases matching TRBD1. The CDR3 contains 21 residues. Germline V gene lookup returns CDR1 SNHLY and CDR2 FYNNEI. The ends lost 3 bases at V and 0 bases at J; junction bases unmatched: 19.

This clonotype was seen ten or more times. This rearrangement joins TRBV5-1 to TRBJ2-7, with 7 bases matching TRBD1. The CDR3 extends over 14 amino acids. Trimming cost V 2 bases and J 2 bases; bases outside gene matches: 4. The germline V gene has CDR1 SGHRS and CDR2 YFSETQ. The CDR3 spells CASSFRQGTYEQYF. The CDR3 DNA reads as TGCGCCAGCAGCTTCCGACAGGGCACCTACGAGCAGTACTTC.

The table lists this clonotype with a few counts. CDR3 DNA: TGTGCCAGCATGGATTTTGGGCGGGACAGTAATTCCGAGCAGTACTTC. As protein: CASMDFGRDSNSEQYF. The chain links TRBV7-9 to TRBJ2-7; D might be TRBD1 (7 bases). Germline V gene data show CDR1 as SEHNR and CDR2 as FQNEAQ (reference sequence). The CDR3 sequence is 16 residues long. V shed 7 bases and J shed 6 bases, with 25 bases lying between them.

This CDR3 is CASSYPNTGELFF. The DNA of the CDR3 is TGTGCCAGCAGTTACCCCAACACCGGGGAGCTGTTTTTT. The V gene is TRBV6-5, the J gene TRBJ2-2, with no clear D. Between the trimmed V and J ends, which lost 2 bases and 2 bases, there was a span of 3 bases. The CDR3 covers 13 residues. The germline V gene encodes CDR1 MNHEY and CDR2 SVGAGI.